This entry lists 27 T cell receptor beta chains sequenced from one sample in a study of early T cells in non-severe SARS-CoV-2 infection. TCRdb independently ran MiXCR on the 5' RACE reads; one entry per CDR3 protein. There are 65,000 to 75,000 distinct CDR3 sequences in the sample; approximately 10% occur only once, and around 4% lies in the top ten. Sequencing was performed on whole blood. These receptors were taken from an adult who was a healthcare worker with PCR-confirmed SARS-CoV-2 infection or an uninfected control (not recorded which).

At least ten counts were recorded for this clonotype. The chain recombines TRBV5-1 with TRBJ2-5; 7 nucleotides match TRBD1. V gave up 0 bases and J gave up 4 bases; unmatched junction bases: 6. This CDR3 comprises 15 residues. Germline V gene data show CDR1 as SGHRS and CDR2 as YFSETQ. CDR3 bases: TGCGCCAGCAGCTTGGAGGGACAGCAACTAGAGACCCAGTACTTC. Translation: CASSLEGQQLETQYF.

This clonotype was detected only a few times. The CDR3 sequence is CASHPWQGSTEAFF. As DNA, the CDR3 is TGTGCCAGCCACCCCTGGCAGGGGAGCACTGAAGCTTTCTTT. The chain carries TRBV11-1 and TRBJ1-1; D possibly corresponds to TRBD1 (6 bases). The germline gives CDR1 SGHAT, CDR2 FQDESV (reference sequence). With 8 bases removed from V and 4 bases from J, the gap between germline ends came to 17 bases. This CDR3 contains 14 residues. The complete variable domain, with remaining parts taken from reference TRBV11-1 and TRBJ1-1, reads EAEVAQSPRYKITEKSQAVAFWCDPISGHATLYWYRQILGQGPELLVQFQDESVVDDSQLPKDRFSAERLKGVDSTLKIQPAELGDSAMYLCASHPWQGSTEAFFGQGTRLTVV.

This clonotype was seen a handful of times. This chain uses TRBV21-1 with TRBJ1-6; the table's D call, TRBD1, has no DNA check behind it. TRBV21-1 is labeled a pseudogene. The CDR3 consists of 13 residues. The CDR3 region is CASNTGPRSPLHF. CDR3 nucleotides: TGTGCCAGCAACACAGGGCCGCGTTCACCCCTCCACTTT.

This clonotype was seen only a few times. A read error may produce the germline difference seen at one junction end. The rearrangement links TRBV6-5 to TRBJ2-4; 12 nucleotides align to TRBD2. CDR1 and CDR2 (germline): MNHEY, SVGAGI. The CDR3 contains 13 residues. CDR3 in amino acids: CASSPGLAGPLNF. The CDR3 nucleotides read TGTGCCAGCAGTCCGGGACTAGCGGGTCCCCTAAACTTC.

This clonotype was counted ten times or more. V is TRBV7-9 and J is TRBJ2-5; D not resolved. This CDR3 comprises 15 residues. The germline V gene encodes CDR1 SEHNR and CDR2 FQNEAQ (reference sequence). V was clipped by 1 base and J by 1 base, with 10 bases between them. The CDR3 DNA is TGTGCCAGCAGCTTAGAATCGCCGCCCCAAGAGACCCAGTACTTC. This translates into CASSLESPPQETQYF.

This clonotype was observed at least ten times. This chain joins TRBV12-3 or TRBV12-4 and TRBJ2-7; 7 positions match TRBD1. The CDR3 length is 12 residues. V shed 4 bases, J shed 9 bases, and the junction held 6 bases outside the gene matches. Written as DNA, the CDR3 is TGTGCCAGCAGTTCTGAGGACAGGAGGCAGTACTTC. The encoded protein is CASSSEDRRQYF.

This clonotype was found many times. The J gene is TRBJ2-7, the V gene TRBV7-9; 14 positions agree with TRBD2. The CDR3 is 16 amino acids. CDR1 SEHNR and CDR2 FQNEAQ come from the germline V gene (reference sequence). J gave up 2 bases and V 3 bases, and 3 bases lay outside the gene matches. CDR3 in DNA: TGTGCCAGCAGCTTGACTAGCGGGAGGGCCACCTACGAGCAGTACTTC. This translates into CASSLTSGRATYEQYF.

This clonotype was detected ten times or more. This chain connects TRBV1 to TRBJ2-2; the table's D call, TRBD2, has no DNA check behind it. TRBV1 is designated a pseudogene. This CDR3 is 18 amino acids long. In nucleotides, the CDR3 is TGCACCAGCAGCCAATGGACTAGCGGGGTTAAGAACACCGGGGAGCTGTTTTTT. It encodes CTSSQWTSGVKNTGELFF.

This clonotype was observed many times. The V call is TRBV20-1, the J call TRBJ2-3, with 8 bases fitting TRBD2. V shed 5 bases, J shed 3 bases, and the junction held 7 bases outside the gene matches. From germline, CDR1 is DFQATT and CDR2 SNEGSKA (reference sequence). The CDR3 is 14 amino acids. The CDR3 DNA reads as TGCAGTGCTCCGCCTAGCGGGTCAACAGATACGCAGTATTTT. Its translation: CSAPPSGSTDTQYF.

J is TRBJ2-1 and V is TRBV3-1; weak D call: TRBD2 (6 bases). The CDR3 is made up of 11 amino acids. Germline loops: CDR1 LGHDT, CDR2 YNNKEL (reference sequence). CDR3 in DNA: TGTGCTAGCGGTTCCTACAATGAGCAGTTCTTC. Protein sequence: CASGSYNEQFF.

J is TRBJ2-5 and V is TRBV5-5; 10 bases are a match to TRBD2. Germline CDR1 and CDR2: SGHKS and YYEKEE (reference sequence). The V segment lost 3 bases and the J segment 2 bases; nucleotides outside the gene matches: 4. The CDR3 contains 15 residues. The CDR3 sequence: CASSWGTSEQETQYF. The CDR3 DNA sequence: TGTGCCAGCAGCTGGGGGACTAGCGAACAAGAGACCCAGTACTTC.

This clonotype has ten or more counts. This rearrangement joins TRBV5-1 to TRBJ2-2; no clear D gene. Germline values: CDR1 SGHRS, CDR2 YFSETQ. The CDR3 covers 13 residues. Trimming took off 6 bases at V and 4 bases at J, with 10 bases between the two ends. The DNA of the CDR3 is TGCGCCAGCATGGCCTCCCCCACCGGGGAGCTGTTTTTT. This gives the protein CASMASPTGELFF.

With respect to this clonotype: At one end, the junction sequence differs from germline, possibly due to a read error. This chain links TRBV4-2 with TRBJ2-5; no firm D call. The CDR3 contains 14 residues. Germline values: CDR1 LGHNA, CDR2 YNFKEQ. CDR3 DNA: TGTGCCGGCAGCCAGCTCCAGTACCAAGAGACCCAGTACTTC. It encodes CAGSQLQYQETQYF.

The rearrangement joins TRBV6-2 or TRBV6-3 to TRBJ2-7; D is perhaps TRBD2 (5 bases). Trimming pared 5 bases from V and 1 base from J, leaving 15 bases between. The CDR3 is 15 residues long. The V gene's germline CDR1 is MNHEY and CDR2 SVGEGT. CDR3 sequence: CASSRPGSGSYEQYF. CDR3 nucleotide sequence: TGTGCCAGCAGTCGCCCGGGGTCCGGATCCTACGAGCAGTACTTC.

This clonotype was detected only a few times. The chain employs TRBV6-2 or TRBV6-3 and TRBJ2-4; 9 nucleotides line up with TRBD1. J was trimmed by 7 bases and V by 6 bases; bases with no gene match: 4. The germline gives CDR1 MNHEY, CDR2 SVGEGT. There are 13 residues in the CDR3. CDR3 region: CASRTTGGNIQYF. The CDR3 DNA reads as TGTGCCAGCAGAACAACAGGGGGCAACATTCAGTACTTC.

This clonotype has at least ten counts. The chain recombines TRBV19 with TRBJ1-2, with D maybe TRBD1 (6 bases). The germline V gene encodes CDR1 LNHDA and CDR2 SQIVND (reference sequence). Trimming shortened V by 4 bases and J by 4 bases, and 13 bases separated the two germline ends. The CDR3 consists of 14 residues. The CDR3 region is CASSSSTGSYGYTF. CDR3 DNA sequence: TGTGCCAGTAGTAGCTCCACAGGGTCCTATGGCTACACCTTC.

This clonotype was observed at least ten times. J is TRBJ2-2 and V is TRBV18, with 8 bases matching TRBD1. V shed 3 bases and J 6 bases; nucleotides not matched to a gene: 9. The CDR3 extends over 16 amino acids. Germline CDR1 is KGHSH and CDR2 is LQKENI. The DNA for the CDR3 is TGTGCCAGCTCACCTACCTCCGACAGGGGCGCCGGGGAGCTGTTTTTT. Translation gives CASSPTSDRGAGELFF.

This clonotype was recorded a few times. The V gene is TRBV6-2 or TRBV6-3, the J gene TRBJ1-1, with D unclear. There are 16 residues in the CDR3. V lost 2 bases to trimming and J lost 0 bases, with 13 bases between them. Per the germline V gene, CDR1 is MNHEY and CDR2 is SVGEGT. CDR3 coding DNA: TGTGCCAGCAGTTACCTGTTGGGCAGAATGAACACTGAAGCTTTCTTT. Its protein is CASSYLLGRMNTEAFF.

A remark on this clonotype: Possible read error: a much larger clone is one base away. The V and J genes are TRBV19 and TRBJ2-3; D uncertain. The CDR3 extends over 16 amino acids. Germline CDR1 is LNHDA and CDR2 is SQIVND (reference sequence). The CDR3 DNA is TGTGCCAGTAGTGAAAGGTCTCCGCGTAGGGCAGATTCGCAGTATTTT. Translating gives CASSERSPRRADSQYF.

The sample holds a few counts of this clonotype. Here the CDR3 reads CSVEETYYNEQFF. The CDR3 DNA follows: TGCAGCGTTGAAGAGACTTACTACAATGAGCAGTTCTTC. The chain carries TRBV29-1 and TRBJ2-1; D gene ambiguous. Germline assignment: CDR1 SQVTM and CDR2 ANQGSEA. The CDR3 has 13 residues. Trimming removed 0 bases at V and 3 bases at J, with 6 bases between.

This clonotype was seen at least ten times. This chain uses TRBV18 with TRBJ2-7; 15 bases line up with TRBD2. Germline assignment: CDR1 KGHSH and CDR2 LQKENI. The CDR3 sequence is 17 residues long. The V and J ends lost 1 base and 0 bases, in that order; junction bases with no gene match: 1. The chain's CDR3 is CASSPRTSGGGSYEQYF. The CDR3 nucleotides are TGTGCCAGCTCACCACGGACTAGCGGGGGGGGCTCCTACGAGCAGTACTTC.

This clonotype was seen ten or more times. V gene TRBV18 combines with J gene TRBJ1-1; weak D call: TRBD1 (6 bases). The germline CDR1 and CDR2 sequences are KGHSH and LQKENI. The CDR3 has 16 residues. V lost 1 base, J lost 7 bases, and 19 bases lay in between. CDR3 region: CASSPQTGSANGEAFF. For the CDR3, the DNA is TGTGCCAGCTCACCACAGACAGGCTCCGCAAACGGTGAAGCTTTCTTT.

The V and J genes are TRBV3-1 and TRBJ1-6, with D perhaps matching TRBD1 (5 bases). The CDR3 totals 14 residues. Germline assignment: CDR1 LGHDT and CDR2 YNNKEL (reference sequence). Trimming took 4 bases from V and 9 from J, leaving 13 bases between them. The chain's CDR3 is CASSLGRGGSPLHF. CDR3 bases: TGTGCCAGCAGCCTCGGACGGGGGGGTTCACCCCTCCACTTT.

This clonotype was found many times. The chain joins TRBV30 to TRBJ1-5; a weak D match, TRBD1 (6 bases). The V end was cut by 4 bases, the J end by 5 bases, with 15 bases between. CDR1 GTSNPN and CDR2 SVGIG come from the germline V gene (reference sequence). The CDR3 loop spans 14 amino acids. The CDR3, as DNA: TGTGCCTGGACCACCGGAAGGGGGGATCAGCCCCAGCATTTT. Protein: CAWTTGRGDQPQHF.

This clonotype turned up a few times. The chain carries TRBV5-6 and TRBJ1-1, with D unresolved. Germline V gene sequence: CDR1 SGHDT, CDR2 YYEEEE. The CDR3 loop spans 13 amino acids. The V and J ends lost 0 bases and 4 bases respectively, with 7 bases between them. The DNA of the CDR3 is TGTGCCAGCAGCTTGGCCGAGGGCACTGAAGCTTTCTTT. Protein product: CASSLAEGTEAFF.

This chain links TRBV13 with TRBJ1-3; D unresolved. The CDR3 contains 16 residues. CDR1 is PRHDT, CDR2 FYEKMQ, per germline (reference sequence). Between the trimmed V and J ends, which lost 5 bases and 0 bases, there was a span of 14 bases. The CDR3 is CASSPGPRSSGNTIYF. DNA of the CDR3: TGTGCCAGCAGCCCCGGACCCAGGTCCTCTGGAAACACCATATATTTT.

The sample holds many counts of this clonotype. The chain carries TRBV9 and TRBJ2-7, with 8 bases aligning to TRBD1. There are 14 residues in the CDR3. The V gene end was trimmed by 2 bases and the J gene end by 3 bases; junction bases not matched to a gene: 4. Germline loops: CDR1 SGDLS, CDR2 YYNGEE. The CDR3 region is CASSVGQGIYEQYF. CDR3 sequence (DNA): TGTGCCAGCAGCGTCGGACAGGGAATCTACGAGCAGTACTTC.